These 16 T cell receptor beta chains originate from one sample sequenced in a study of blood T cells in healthy people across ages. A sample-barcoded 5' primer and a J-beta primer mix were used in a second PCR of roughly 7 to 12 cycles. TCRdb reprocessed the 5' RACE reads via MiXCR and lists one record per CDR3 protein. The sample consists of around 520,000 distinct CDR3 sequences, roughly a quarter of them appearing once. The same sample was also studied in work on T cells of mothers and their children.

The specimen sequenced was blood. The receptors originated from a boy aged 2 to 10 in good health.

Only a few counts were recorded for this clonotype. For the CDR3, the DNA is TGTGCCAGCAGCTTAAGTCCCCCAGCGGGGGGCTCGAACACCGGGGAGCTGTTTTTT. Translation gives CASSLSPPAGGSNTGELFF. The J gene is TRBJ2-2, the V gene TRBV7-3; TRBD2 matches 9 bases. CDR3 length: 19 amino acids. V was clipped by 1 base and J by 0 bases; unmatched bases: 9. CDR1 and CDR2 (germline): SGHTA, FQGTGA. The variable domain in full, completed from reference TRBV7-3 and TRBJ2-2, reads GAGVSQTPSNKVTEKGKYVELRCDPISGHTALYWYRQSLGQGPEFLIYFQGTGAADDSGLPNDRFFAVRPEGSVSTLKIQRTERGDSAVYLCASSLSPPAGGSNTGELFFGEGSRLTVL.

V gene TRBV20-1 combines with J gene TRBJ2-3; D is unclear. The germline V gene has CDR1 DFQATT and CDR2 SNEGSKA (reference sequence). The CDR3 is made up of 15 amino acids. V was pared by 5 bases and J by 3 bases, with 18 bases between. The chain's CDR3 is CSAGVTGTRTDTQYF. CDR3 in DNA: TGCAGTGCTGGGGTGACTGGAACCCGGACAGATACGCAGTATTTT.

The rearrangement joins TRBV12-3 or TRBV12-4 to TRBJ1-5, with a tentative D call TRBD1 (6 bases). Trimming stripped 3 bases from V and 5 bases from J, with 14 bases between. This CDR3 region has 15 residues. The CDR3 nucleotides are TGTGCCAGCAGTTTTTTGGGACAACGCGATCAGCCCCAGCATTTT. This sequence encodes CASSFLGQRDQPQHF.

The rearrangement uses TRBV5-1 and TRBJ2-7; TRBD1 aligns across 7 bases. Germline CDR1 SGHRS, CDR2 YFSETQ. This CDR3 has 16 residues. Unmatched junction bases numbered 14, after V lost 8 bases and J lost 0 bases. CDR3: CASSEALGQFSYEQYF. In nucleotides, the CDR3 is TGCGCCAGTAGCGAAGCCTTGGGACAGTTCTCCTACGAGCAGTACTTC.

The table lists this clonotype with a few counts. The gene calls are TRBV20-1 and TRBJ1-1, with D unresolved. Germline CDR1 DFQATT, CDR2 SNEGSKA (reference sequence). The CDR3 is 14 residues long. Trimming left V 2 bases short and J 3 bases short, with 13 bases between. The DNA of the CDR3 is TGCAGTGCTAGACCAGGAACGGGTGACACTGAAGCTTTCTTT. Amino acids: CSARPGTGDTEAFF.

V gene TRBV15 combines with J gene TRBJ2-2; D is possibly TRBD1 (5 bases). This CDR3 comprises 16 residues. Germline assignment: CDR1 LNHNV and CDR2 YYDKDF (reference sequence). The V and J ends lost 2 bases and 2 bases respectively, with 12 bases between them. The CDR3 nucleotides read TGTGCCACCAGCAGAAAAGAGACAGTAAACACCGGGGAGCTGTTTTTT. It specifies CATSRKETVNTGELFF.

As for this clonotype: The junction does not match germline at one end; this may be a read error. The V gene is TRBV6-2 or TRBV6-3, the J gene TRBJ1-1; the D gene is possibly TRBD1 (5 bases). The CDR3 has 15 residues. The germline gives CDR1 MNHEY, CDR2 SVGEGT. The CDR3 is CASSYSRTPGTEAFF. CDR3 DNA sequence: TGTGCCAGTAGTTACTCAAGGACACCGGGCACTGAAGCTTTCTTT.

The J gene is TRBJ2-1, the V gene TRBV5-1, with TRBD2 matching over 12 bases. The germline V gene encodes CDR1 SGHRS and CDR2 YFSETQ. The CDR3 length is 17 residues. V shed 7 bases, J shed 2 bases, and the junction held 10 bases outside the gene matches. The CDR3 coding sequence is TGCGCCAGCGGCGTCCGGACTAGCGGGGTTACCTACAATGAGCAGTTCTTC. The encoded protein is CASGVRTSGVTYNEQFF. Complete variable domain (other parts from reference TRBV5-1 and TRBJ2-1): KAGVTQTPRYLIKTRGQQVTLSCSPISGHRSVSWYQQTPGQGLQFLFEYFSETQRNKGNFPGRFSGRQFSNSRSEMNVSTLELGDSALYLCASGVRTSGVTYNEQFFGPGTRLTVL.

This clonotype was seen a few times. Germline and junction disagree at one end, which may indicate a read error. The chain carries TRBV5-5 and TRBJ2-3; 9 nucleotides line up with TRBD2. Germline V lookup: CDR1 SGHKS, CDR2 YYEKEE (reference sequence). CDR3 length: 17 amino acids. CDR3 loop: CVSSPLSGGLRTDTQYF. The DNA of the CDR3 is TGTGTCAGCAGCCCTTTGAGCGGGGGGCTTCGCACAGATACGCAGTATTTT. Looking up the rest from reference TRBV5-5 and TRBJ2-3 gives the full variable domain: DAGVTQSPTHLIKTRGQQVTLRCSPISGHKSVSWYQQVLGQGPQFIFQYYEKEERGRGNFPDRFSARQFPNYSSELNVNALLLGDSALYLCVSSPLSGGLRTDTQYFGPGTRLTVL.

The V call is TRBV11-2, the J call TRBJ2-1; maybe TRBD2 (5 bases). CDR3 length: 12 residues. V gave up 4 bases and J gave up 13 bases, with 14 bases separating them. CDR1 is SGHAT and CDR2 is FQNNGV in the germline V gene. As DNA, the CDR3 is TGTGCCAGCAGCTGGGTTGAGGGTATTCAGTTCTTC. It is translated as CASSWVEGIQFF.

This clonotype has more than one count but fewer than ten. The chain combines TRBV19 with TRBJ1-4; D gene unclear. Trimming shortened V by 5 bases and J by 12 bases, and 13 bases separated the two germline ends. CDR1 and CDR2 (germline): LNHDA, SQIVND (reference sequence). CDR3 length: 12 amino acids. The CDR3 DNA is TGTGCCAGTAGTCCGTTTGAGAGGCAACTGTTTTTT. It codes for CASSPFERQLFF.

This chain joins TRBV6-1 and TRBJ2-4; possibly TRBD2 for D (6 bases). The CDR3 is 14 amino acids. Trimming removed 3 bases from V and 11 bases from J, with 17 bases in between. Germline V gene data show CDR1 as MNHNS and CDR2 as SASEGT. In nucleotides, the CDR3 is TGTGCCAGCAGTGAGATAGGAGGGGCCCCACTTCAGTACTTC. It yields the protein CASSEIGGAPLQYF.

The chain links TRBV20-1 to TRBJ1-5; a possible D gene is TRBD1 (5 bases). This CDR3 has 16 residues. The germline V gene has CDR1 DFQATT and CDR2 SNEGSKA (reference sequence). V gave up 0 bases and J gave up 5 bases, with 17 bases separating them. CDR3 in DNA: TGCAGTGCTAGAGAGATGGGCAGGGTGCGTGATCAGCCCCAGCATTTT. Encoded protein: CSAREMGRVRDQPQHF.

The V call is TRBV6-5, the J call TRBJ2-2, with unresolved D. Trimming took 6 bases from V and 1 from J, leaving 9 bases between them. Germline V CDR1 and CDR2: MNHEY, SVGAGI. The CDR3 totals 14 residues. Written as DNA, the CDR3 is TGTGCCAGCAGAGCGACTCAGAACACCGGGGAGCTGTTTTTT. Translation gives CASRATQNTGELFF.

The CDR3 nucleotides read TGTGCCACCAGCAGGAATTCAGGGGGCGCCGGATATGGCTACACCTTC. Amino acid sequence: CATSRNSGGAGYGYTF. The chain combines TRBV15 with TRBJ1-2, with 8 positions matching TRBD1. Germline V gene sequence: CDR1 LNHNV, CDR2 YYDKDF (reference sequence). CDR3 size: 16 residues. J was trimmed by 5 bases and V by 3 bases; bases with no gene match: 11.

This sequence joins TRBV21-1 and TRBJ1-6; the listed D gene, TRBD1, was not tested against the DNA. TRBV21-1 is a pseudogene locus. The CDR3 consists of 16 residues. In nucleotides, the CDR3 is TGTGCCAGCAGCAAAAAGGGGGGGCTAAACCCCCCTCCCCTCCACTTT. Protein: CASSKKGGLNPPPLHF.